These 5 T cell receptor beta chains originate from one sample sequenced in a study of blood T cell repertoires in COVID-19. Measured with immunoSEQ multiplex PCR; TCRdb has only the in-frame clones, and not every one. The table includes 430,000 or so clones, 80% to 90% detected once. The sequencing input was peripheral blood. Receptors were obtained from a man aged 18-30 years with COVID-19, enrolled during active disease.

The J gene is TRBJ2-2, the V gene TRBV7-8; tentative D call: TRBD1 (5 bases). Germline-derived CDR1 and CDR2 are SGHVS and FQNEAQ. The CDR3 covers 15 residues. V was trimmed by 3 bases and J by 6 bases, leaving 14 bases between them. The CDR3 DNA reads TGTGCCAGCAGCTTTGGTGGGGCTGGAGCCGGGGAGCTGTTTTTT. Protein product: CASSFGGAGAGELFF. Variable domain in full (rest from reference TRBV7-8 and TRBJ2-2): GAGVSQSPRYKVAKRGQDVALRCDPISGHVSLFWYQQALGQGPEFLTYFQNEAQLDKSGLPSDRFFAERPEGSVSTLKIQRTQQEDSAVYLCASSFGGAGAGELFFGEGSRLTVL.

J is TRBJ2-1 and V is TRBV19; D may be TRBD2 (5 bases). Between the trimmed V and J ends, which lost 3 bases and 0 bases, there was a span of 6 bases. The CDR3 length is 14 residues. Per germline, CDR1 LNHDA and CDR2 SQIVND (reference sequence). DNA of the CDR3: TGTGCCAGTAGTATGCGGGTCTCCTACAATGAGCAGTTCTTC. It is translated as CASSMRVSYNEQFF.

V gene TRBV4-2 combines with J gene TRBJ2-1, with 9 bases aligning to TRBD2. V trimming: 0 bases; J trimming: 4 bases; junction bases outside the gene matches: 1. The germline gives CDR1 LGHNA, CDR2 YNFKEQ. The CDR3 has 15 residues. The CDR3 DNA reads TGTGCCAGCAGCCAAGAGAGCGGGGGGTACAATGAGCAGTTCTTC. It codes for CASSQESGGYNEQFF.

The CDR3 DNA reads TGTGCCAGCAGCTTGGGGACACCGAGGAACACTGAAGCTTTCTTT. This sequence encodes CASSLGTPRNTEAFF. J is TRBJ1-1 and V is TRBV5-4; possibly TRBD1 for D (5 bases). CDR3 length: 15 amino acids. Germline V gives CDR1 SGHNT, CDR2 YYREEE (reference sequence). V lost 0 bases and J lost 1, with 10 bases in between.

The chain recombines TRBV4-1 with TRBJ1-1; D gene ambiguous. V was trimmed by 3 bases and J by 4 bases, leaving 12 bases between them. This CDR3 comprises 14 residues. The germline V gene has CDR1 MGHRA and CDR2 YSYEKL. In DNA form, the CDR3 reads TGCGCCAGCAGCCACCGGGAGGGCGGCACTGAAGCTTTCTTT. As protein: CASSHREGGTEAFF.